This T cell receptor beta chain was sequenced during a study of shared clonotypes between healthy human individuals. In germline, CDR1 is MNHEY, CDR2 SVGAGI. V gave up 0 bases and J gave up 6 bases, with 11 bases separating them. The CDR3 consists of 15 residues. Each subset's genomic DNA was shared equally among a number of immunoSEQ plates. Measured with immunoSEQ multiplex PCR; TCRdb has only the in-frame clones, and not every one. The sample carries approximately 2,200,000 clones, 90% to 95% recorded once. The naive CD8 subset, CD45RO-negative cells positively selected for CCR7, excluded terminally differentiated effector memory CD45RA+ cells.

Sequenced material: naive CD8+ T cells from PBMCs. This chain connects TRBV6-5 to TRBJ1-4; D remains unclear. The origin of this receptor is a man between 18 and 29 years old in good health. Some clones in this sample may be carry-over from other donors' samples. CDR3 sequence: CASSYSGVRHEKLFF. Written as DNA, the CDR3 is TGTGCCAGCAGTTACTCCGGGGTACGGCATGAAAAACTGTTTTTT.